Below, 9 T cell receptor beta chains from the same sample are listed, as sequenced in a study of regulatory T cells in long-lasting Graves disease. To make TCR beta libraries, researchers used iRepertoire HTBI primers and Arm-PCR of CDR3 regions. TCRdb analysed the multiplex PCR reads with MiXCR anew, one entry per CDR3 protein. The table lists 350,000 to 450,000 distinct CDR3 sequences, more than 12% of them singletons. Time point meaning: newly diagnosed GD, antithyroid drugs for less than 3 months. PBMC-derived RNA was used for the TCR library. Separately, the same data were catalogued under a study of T cells in Graves' hyperthyroidism and ophthalmopathy.

The sample consisted of peripheral blood mononuclear cells (PBMCs), taken at new diagnosis, from a patient treated with antithyroid drugs. The source is a woman aged 25 to 39 with Graves disease.

This clonotype was observed a handful of times. V gene TRBV7-2 combines with J gene TRBJ1-5, with D unclear. Deletions cut 4 bases from V and 1 base from J, with 5 bases between. In germline, CDR1 is SGHTA, CDR2 FQGNSA. This CDR3 is built from 13 residues. CDR3 loop: CASSYRSNQPQHF. DNA of the CDR3: TGTGCCAGCAGCTACCGAAGCAATCAGCCCCAGCATTTT.

This clonotype was recorded at least ten times. The chain carries TRBV20-1 and TRBJ2-7; TRBD2 aligns across 9 bases. CDR3 length: 14 amino acids. Unmatched junction bases numbered 4, after V lost 4 bases and J lost 0 bases. In germline, CDR1 is DFQATT, CDR2 SNEGSKA (reference sequence). As DNA, the CDR3 is TGCAGTGCTATTAGCGGGAGAGGCTCCTACGAGCAGTACTTC. Its translation: CSAISGRGSYEQYF.

This clonotype has a handful of counts. The chain carries TRBV30 and TRBJ1-2; the match to TRBD1 covers 9 bases. This CDR3 has 14 amino acids. The germline gives CDR1 GTSNPN, CDR2 SVGIG (reference sequence). Losses at the gene ends were 3 bases for V and 8 bases for J; bases not matched to a gene: 10. The CDR3 DNA follows: TGTGCCTGGAGGGGACAGGGTAATGAGGGCGGCTACACCTTC. This encodes CAWRGQGNEGGYTF.

This chain joins TRBV9 and TRBJ1-4; perhaps TRBD1 as D (5 bases). The CDR3 is 14 amino acids. Trimming cost V 4 bases and J 8 bases, with 15 bases left between them. Germline values: CDR1 SGDLS, CDR2 YYNGEE. CDR3 protein: CASSQDTGGEKLFF. Written as DNA, the CDR3 is TGTGCCAGCAGCCAGGATACAGGCGGGGAAAAACTGTTTTTT.

Many counts were recorded for this clonotype. The V call is TRBV6-2 or TRBV6-3, the J call TRBJ2-7; D remains ambiguous. CDR1 and CDR2 from the germline V gene are MNHEY and SVGEGT. This CDR3 comprises 14 residues. The V gene lost 0 bases and the J gene lost 3 bases, with 9 bases spanning the gap. Written as DNA, the CDR3 is TGTGCCAGCAGTTACTCGGCTCCCGACTACGAGCAGTACTTC. It yields the protein CASSYSAPDYEQYF.

The rearrangement uses TRBV9 and TRBJ2-1; no firm D call. V lost 0 bases to trimming and J lost 6 bases, with 7 bases between them. Germline CDR1 is SGDLS and CDR2 is YYNGEE. The CDR3 spans 13 residues. The CDR3 bases are TGTGCCAGCAGCGTAGAAACCAGCAATGAGCAGTTCTTC. Encoded protein: CASSVETSNEQFF.

In this sample, this clonotype turned up many times. The chain joins TRBV6-1 to TRBJ2-3; 7 nucleotides line up with TRBD1. This CDR3 has 15 residues. CDR1 and CDR2 (germline): MNHNS, SASEGT. J gave up 0 bases and V 5 bases, and 5 bases lay outside the gene matches. The CDR3, as DNA: TGTGCCAGCAGTCACGGGACAGTAAGCACAGATACGCAGTATTTT. It encodes CASSHGTVSTDTQYF.

This clonotype has a count of ten or more. This chain connects TRBV28 to TRBJ2-5; 10 bases line up with TRBD1. V dropped 7 bases and J dropped 5; count of bases not matched to a gene: 10. The CDR3 runs to 15 residues. The germline V gene encodes CDR1 MDHEN and CDR2 SYDVKM. In DNA, the CDR3 is TGTGCCAGCACCACGACAGGGGGCTTAGTTGAGACCCAGTACTTC. Its translation is CASTTTGGLVETQYF.

This clonotype was observed many times. CDR3 amino acids: CASSEWSGSSYNEQFF. The DNA of the CDR3 is TGTGCCAGCAGTGAGTGGTCGGGAAGCTCCTACAATGAGCAGTTCTTC. V and J are TRBV2 and TRBJ2-1; a weak D match, TRBD2 (5 bases). The CDR3 runs 16 residues. Trimming stripped 3 bases from V and 0 bases from J, with 12 bases between. The germline CDR1 and CDR2 sequences are SNHLY and FYNNEI. Variable domain in full (rest from reference TRBV2 and TRBJ2-1): EPEVTQTPSHQVTQMGQEVILRCVPISNHLYFYWYRQILGQKVEFLVSFYNNEISEKSEIFDDQFSVERPDGSNFTLKIRSTKLEDSAMYFCASSEWSGSSYNEQFFGPGTRLTVL.